A selection of T cell receptor beta chains follows, all from one sample in a study of blood T cell repertoires in COVID-19. Here immunoSEQ multiplex PCR was the method, and the copy in TCRdb shows in-frame clones only, minus some. The sample consists of about 260,000 clones, roughly 88% of them appearing once. Sequencing was performed on peripheral blood. The receptors were sampled from a human donor in a cohort sampled during active COVID-19. CDR3s include the opening cysteine and the closing phenylalanine or tryptophan. D genes are given only for firm matches. A row's size may be missing; if present it is once, few, many or a size class.

CDR3 length,clone size,J gene,D gene,V gene,CDR3 DNA,CDR3 protein
15,NA,TRBJ1-4,NA,TRBV7-2,TGTGCCAGCAGCTTCTACAGGGCCAATAATGAAAAACTGTTTTTT,CASSFYRANNEKLFF
15,NA,TRBJ2-7,NA,TRBV24-1,TGTGCCACCAGTAGTAACGGGGGGCTCTACTACGAGCAGTACTTC,CATSSNGGLYYEQYF
17,once,TRBJ2-5,TRBD2,TRBV11-3,TGTGCCAGCAGCTTAGTTACTAGCGGGAGGGCCTCAGAGACCCAGTACTTC,CASSLVTSGRASETQYF
13,NA,TRBJ1-2,NA,TRBV27,TGTGCCACCTCAAGGGGGATCAGCTATGGCTACACCTTC,CATSRGISYGYTF
15,NA,TRBJ2-1,TRBD2,TRBV7-2,TGTGCCAGCAGCTTAAAGGCGGGGGGGCAGTTTGAGCAGTTCTTC,CASSLKAGGQFEQFF
15,few,TRBJ1-1,NA,TRBV6-6,TGTGCCAGCAGTAATGGACGGCTAGGGGAAGTTGAAGCTTTCTTT,CASSNGRLGEVEAFF
15,NA,TRBJ1-2,NA,TRBV30,TGTGCCTGGAGTGAACTATTGAGCACGAACTATGGCTACACCTTC,CAWSELLSTNYGYTF
18,NA,TRBJ2-2,NA,TRBV5-1,TGCGCCAGCAGCTTGGCCACGAGGGCAGCTATGGGTGCCGGGGAGCTGTTTTTT,CASSLATRAAMGAGELFF
14,NA,TRBJ2-7,NA,TRBV6-5,TGTGCCAGCACCTACGGGCAGGGCTCGAAAGAGCAGTACTTC,CASTYGQGSKEQYF
16,NA,TRBJ2-7,NA,TRBV7-2,TGTGCCAGCAGCTTAGAGGAGGGGAGAACCTCCTACGAGCAGTACTTC,CASSLEEGRTSYEQYF
15,NA,TRBJ2-3,TRBD2,TRBV4-3,TGCGCCAGCAGCGGGGTAGCGGGACCCACAGATACGCAGTATTTT,CASSGVAGPTDTQYF
15,NA,TRBJ1-2,NA,TRBV5-5,TGTGCCAGCAGCTTTGAGGCCAGATACACTTATGGCTACACCTTC,CASSFEARYTYGYTF
14,NA,TRBJ2-1,TRBD1,TRBV18,TGTGCCAGCTCACTGGACAGGGGGCATGATGAGCAGTTCTTC,CASSLDRGHDEQFF